This T cell receptor beta chain was captured in a study of cytomegalovirus exposure and HLA in healthy donors. About this clone itself: Its antigen remains unknown.

The germline V gene has CDR1 MNHEY and CDR2 SMNVEV (reference sequence). The junction had 25 bases not matched to a gene; V was cut back by 4 bases and J by 6 bases. This CDR3 is built from 20 residues. Study observations and caveats: In the 130 or so validation repertoires, just under 95% of cluster scores exceeded 0, per a later analysis. The study designated around 150 TCR beta chains cytomegalovirus-associated. Among TCR sequences, most were rare, though some public TCRs appeared in many donors.

Data came from immunoSEQ multiplex PCR; TCRdb stores just in-frame clones and leaves some out. Of around 150,000 clones listed, approximately 84% are singletons. The receptor was isolated from a man aged 25-40 years in good health and CMV-seropositive. The sequencing sample was made of PBMCs. The chain employs TRBV27 and TRBJ2-3; 7 nucleotides agree with TRBD2. CDR3 amino acids: CASSSTMGRGSGKSSDTQYF. CDR3 DNA sequence: TGTGCCAGCAGTTCAACGATGGGTCGGGGGAGCGGGAAATCCTCCGATACGCAGTATTTT.